This passage covers 26 T cell receptor beta chains from one sample sequenced in a study of T-cell reconstitution after alpha-beta-depleted transplantation in children. Library preparation (for TCRbeta) was performed with unique molecular identifiers. MiXCR, applied by TCRdb to the PCR reads, yields one record per CDR3 protein. The sample contains 700,000 or so distinct CDR3 sequences, about 12% of which appear only once. The sample consisted of PBMCs, taken before TCRalphabeta/CD19-depleted stem cell transplant. The receptors were sampled from a girl aged 2-15 years with congenital amegakaryocytic thrombocytopenia, due to receive a stem cell transplant.

To note about this clonotype: A much larger clonotype is one base distant, so this may be a read error. The CDR3 spells CAISEMRLAAQETQSF. CDR3 in DNA: TGTGCCATCAGTGAAATGAGACTAGCGGCCCAAGAGACCCAGTCCTTC. The gene calls are TRBV10-3 and TRBJ2-5, with TRBD2 matching 9 bases. The CDR3 runs 16 residues. CDR1 is ENHRY, CDR2 SYGVKD, per germline.

V gene TRBV18 combines with J gene TRBJ2-3, with no clear D. Germline assignment: CDR1 KGHSH and CDR2 LQKENI. The length of the CDR3 is 14 residues. V lost 6 bases and J lost 0, with 10 bases in between. CDR3 amino acids: CASSPVFSTDTQYF. As DNA, the CDR3 is TGTGCCAGCTCTCCCGTCTTCAGCACAGATACGCAGTATTTT.

The gene calls are TRBV7-9 and TRBJ2-7; no clear D. V lost 0 bases and J lost 5, with 8 bases in between. This CDR3 spans 13 amino acids. Germline V gene sequence: CDR1 SEHNR, CDR2 FQNEAQ (reference sequence). The CDR3 protein is CASSLAESNEQYF. CDR3 nucleotides: TGTGCCAGCAGCTTAGCTGAGTCTAACGAGCAGTACTTC.

Of note for this clonotype: A much larger clone lies a single base off, so this may be a read error. CDR3 loop: CSVDRVQAEDFF. The DNA for the CDR3 is TGCAGCGTTGATAGGGTTCAGGCTGAAGATTTCTTT. The chain has TRBV29-1 and TRBJ1-1; D unclear. The CDR3 consists of 12 residues. Germline V gene lookup returns CDR1 SQVTM and CDR2 ANQGSEA.

CDR3 sequence: CASSLWRGNNEQFF. The CDR3 region has the DNA TGTGCCAGCAGTTTATGGCGGGGAAACAATGAGCAGTTCTTC. V gene TRBV12-3 or TRBV12-4 combines with J gene TRBJ2-1; a possible D gene is TRBD2 (6 bases). V lost 2 bases and J 5 bases, leaving 10 bases between the germline ends. CDR3 length: 14 amino acids.

This clonotype was found many times. The V call is TRBV18, the J call TRBJ1-1, with D hard to call. Germline CDR1 and CDR2: KGHSH and LQKENI. Trimming pared 6 bases from V and 1 base from J, leaving 9 bases between. The CDR3 runs 13 residues. CDR3 nucleotides: TGTGCCAGCTCGCCCAGCAAGAACACTGAAGCTTTCTTT. Its protein is CASSPSKNTEAFF. The entire variable domain, with the rest obtained from reference TRBV18 and TRBJ1-1, is as follows: NAGVMQNPRHLVRRRGQEARLRCSPMKGHSHVYWYRQLPEEGLKFMVYLQKENIIDESGMPKERFSAEFPKEGPSILRIQQVVRGDSAAYFCASSPSKNTEAFFGQGTRLTVV.

This clonotype was seen repeatedly, ten times or more. The chain is built from TRBV5-6 and TRBJ2-1, with TRBD2 matching over 11 bases. Germline trimming cut 3 bases from V and 1 base from J; bases unmatched to any gene: 12. Germline CDR1 reads SGHDT; CDR2 reads YYEEEE. The CDR3 is made up of 19 amino acids. In DNA form, the CDR3 reads TGTGCCAGCAGCTGGACCCTACTAGCGGGAGAGTCTTCCTACAATGAGCAGTTCTTC. This gives the protein CASSWTLLAGESSYNEQFF.

The rearrangement uses TRBV20-1 and TRBJ1-2; no clear D. Trimming took 1 base from V and 2 from J, leaving 8 bases between them. Germline CDR1 reads DFQATT; CDR2 reads SNEGSKA (reference sequence). This CDR3 contains 13 residues. CDR3 loop: CSARVTGNYGYTF. CDR3 DNA sequence: TGCAGTGCTAGAGTTACCGGGAACTATGGCTACACCTTC.

This clonotype occurred a few times. The rearrangement links TRBV12-3 or TRBV12-4 to TRBJ2-1, with TRBD2 identical over 8 bases. The CDR3 loop spans 14 amino acids. After removal of 6 bases from V and 8 bases from J, the junction contained 9 bases not matched to a gene. The CDR3, as DNA: TGTGCCAGCAGCTCCGGACTAGCTGAATATGAGCAGTTCTTC. This gives the protein CASSSGLAEYEQFF.

This clonotype was counted ten times or more. The chain joins TRBV20-1 to TRBJ2-7; D gene ambiguous. Germline loops: CDR1 DFQATT, CDR2 SNEGSKA (reference sequence). Trimming left V 0 bases short and J 0 bases short, with 12 bases between. The CDR3 spans 15 residues. The CDR3 sequence is CSAREVAYRSYEQYF. CDR3 DNA sequence: TGCAGTGCTAGAGAAGTAGCATACCGCTCCTACGAGCAGTACTTC.

This clonotype was counted only a few times. V gene TRBV6-5 combines with J gene TRBJ2-7; tentatively, D is TRBD2 (5 bases). Germline assignment: CDR1 MNHEY and CDR2 SVGAGI. CDR3 length: 18 residues. V lost 0 bases and J lost 3, with 21 bases in between. The CDR3 bases are TGTGCCAGCAGTTACTCTTTCCCCAAAGAGGGATCCCTCTACGAGCAGTACTTC. Residues: CASSYSFPKEGSLYEQYF.

This clonotype has more than one count but fewer than ten. The chain joins TRBV7-2 to TRBJ1-4; D not resolved. The ends were cut back, 5 bases at V and 7 bases at J, with 17 bases in the middle. This CDR3 region has 15 residues. From germline, CDR1 is SGHTA and CDR2 FQGNSA. Here the CDR3 DNA reads TGTGCCAGCAGCCGTGACCCGGGGTATGGTGAAAAACTGTTTTTT. Translated, it gives CASSRDPGYGEKLFF.

To note about this clonotype: With a much larger clone just one base away, this may be a read error. The chain has TRBV9 and TRBJ2-7; D may be TRBD1 (5 bases). The CDR3 is made up of 14 amino acids. V lost 7 bases, J lost 1 base, and 15 bases lay in between. The germline gives CDR1 SGDLS, CDR2 YYNGEE. For the CDR3, the DNA is TGTGCCAGCGGCCTAGGACATGGGTCCTACGAGCAGTACTTC. Translation gives CASGLGHGSYEQYF. The full variable domain, in which reference TRBV9 and TRBJ2-7 provide the parts outside the CDR3, is DSGVTQTPKHLITATGQRVTLRCSPRSGDLSVYWYQQSLDQGLQFLIQYYNGEERAKGNILERFSAQQFPDLHSELNLSSLELGDSALYFCASGLGHGSYEQYFGPGTRLTVT.

This clonotype was seen a few times. The V call is TRBV3-1, the J call TRBJ2-7; D unresolved. V shed 1 base and J shed 0 bases, with 10 bases lying between them. The CDR3 is 15 amino acids. Looked up from germline, CDR1 is LGHDT and CDR2 is YNNKEL (reference sequence). Here the CDR3 reads CASSQVVGPSYEQYF. The CDR3 nucleotides read TGTGCCAGCAGCCAAGTCGTAGGGCCCTCCTACGAGCAGTACTTC.

There are many counts of this clonotype. The genes are TRBV28 and TRBJ1-1; D is uncertain. Germline loops: CDR1 MDHEN, CDR2 SYDVKM. With 6 bases removed from V and 5 bases from J, the gap between germline ends came to 19 bases. The CDR3 has 15 amino acids. The CDR3 nucleotides read TGTGCCAGCAGCAAAAGTCCGTGGATGGGGACTGAAGCTTTCTTT. As protein: CASSKSPWMGTEAFF.

The V and J genes are TRBV24-1 and TRBJ2-1, with TRBD2 matching 8 bases. J gave up 8 bases and V 8 bases, and 7 bases lay outside the gene matches. The CDR3 contains 13 residues. Per the germline V gene, CDR1 is KGHDR and CDR2 is SFDVKD. CDR3 bases: TGTGCCACCAAGGCTAGCGGGTCCGATGAGCAGTTCTTC. Translation gives CATKASGSDEQFF.

This clonotype was counted a few times. V and J are TRBV11-1 and TRBJ2-2; D perhaps matches TRBD2 (6 bases). The V end was cut by 5 bases, the J end by 5 bases, with 27 bases between. This CDR3 region has 19 residues. Germline CDR1 is SGHAT and CDR2 is FQDESV (reference sequence). CDR3 sequence reads: CASSLDFSFGTSATGELFF. The CDR3 bases are TGTGCCAGCAGCCTAGACTTCTCCTTTGGGACTTCTGCGACCGGGGAGCTGTTTTTT.

This clonotype was recorded at least ten times. CDR3 in DNA: TGCAGTGCTAGAGATCTTCTGGGACTAGCCTCCGGGGAGCTGTTTTTT. Amino acids: CSARDLLGLASGELFF. The V and J genes are TRBV20-1 and TRBJ2-2; 9 bases line up with TRBD2. V gave up 0 bases and J gave up 6 bases; unmatched junction bases: 8. CDR1 is DFQATT and CDR2 is SNEGSKA in the germline V gene (reference sequence). The CDR3 consists of 16 residues.

This clonotype came up many times. Mismatch with germline at one junction end may stem from a read error. V is TRBV29-1 and J is TRBJ2-3; 11 nucleotides line up with TRBD2. This CDR3 has 15 amino acids. In germline, CDR1 is SQVTM, CDR2 ANQGSEA. CDR3 nucleotides: TGCAGCGTCGAAGGACTAGCGGGTAGCACAGATACGCAGTATTTT. Encoded protein: CSVEGLAGSTDTQYF.

This sequence joins TRBV25-1 and TRBJ2-3; D unresolved. The germline CDR1 and CDR2 sequences are MGHDK and SYGVNS. V dropped 8 bases and J dropped 0 bases, with 6 bases sitting between them. This CDR3 contains 12 residues. The CDR3 here is CASVGSTDTQYF. DNA for the CDR3: TGTGCCAGCGTAGGGAGCACAGATACGCAGTATTTT.

Only a few counts were recorded for this clonotype. The chain couples TRBV29-1 to TRBJ2-2, with 10 bases that match TRBD1. The CDR3 loop spans 16 amino acids. In germline, CDR1 is SQVTM, CDR2 ANQGSEA. V lost 5 bases and J lost 5; bases outside the gene matches: 11. CDR3 residues: CSVSRDRGVGTGELFF. CDR3 sequence (DNA): TGCAGCGTTTCCCGGGACAGGGGCGTTGGAACCGGGGAGCTGTTTTTT.

This clonotype was found many times. The rearrangement joins TRBV24-1 to TRBJ1-5; the match to TRBD1 covers 9 bases. The junction had 2 bases not matched to a gene; V was cut back by 7 bases and J by 5 bases. The CDR3 loop spans 13 amino acids. From germline, CDR1 is KGHDR and CDR2 SFDVKD. CDR3 nucleotide sequence: TGTGCCACCAGGGACAGGGGTGATCAGCCCCAGCATTTT. Its translation is CATRDRGDQPQHF.

This clonotype was observed at least ten times. The chain employs TRBV20-1 and TRBJ2-5, with 7 bases aligning to TRBD2. Germline loops: CDR1 DFQATT, CDR2 SNEGSKA (reference sequence). With 6 bases clipped from V and 5 bases from J, the junction kept 6 bases outside the gene matches. CDR3 length: 12 amino acids. The CDR3 DNA reads TGCAGTGCACGGACTAGTCTGGAGACCCAGTACTTC. Translated: CSARTSLETQYF.

The V call is TRBV12-3 or TRBV12-4, the J call TRBJ2-7; D gene unclear. V lost 8 bases and J lost 5, with 16 bases in between. The CDR3 spans 13 residues. CDR3: CASQRTAAHEQYF. The CDR3 DNA follows: TGTGCCAGCCAAAGGACCGCGGCCCACGAGCAGTACTTC.

V gene TRBV7-9 combines with J gene TRBJ2-1, with no clear D. Trimming took off 6 bases at V and 9 bases at J, with 12 bases between the two ends. The germline V gene encodes CDR1 SEHNR and CDR2 FQNEAQ (reference sequence). This CDR3 is built from 12 residues. Here the CDR3 reads CASSSEVGEQFF. The DNA for the CDR3 is TGTGCCAGCAGTTCAGAGGTCGGTGAGCAGTTCTTC. Full variable domain (rest looked up from reference TRBV7-9 and TRBJ2-1): DTGVSQNPRHKITKRGQNVTFRCDPISEHNRLYWYRQTLGQGPEFLTYFQNEAQLEKSRLLSDRFSAERPKGSFSTLEIQRTEQGDSAMYLCASSSEVGEQFFGPGTRLTVL.

This chain uses TRBV9 with TRBJ2-1, with 9 bases lining up with TRBD1. CDR1 SGDLS and CDR2 YYNGEE come from the germline V gene. The CDR3 consists of 15 residues. Trimming removed 4 bases from V and 7 bases from J; junction bases left unmatched: 9. The CDR3 loop is CASSTRQGEWNEQFF. As DNA, the CDR3 is TGTGCCAGCAGCACCCGACAGGGGGAGTGGAATGAGCAGTTCTTC.